This T cell receptor beta chain is drawn from a study of Graves' ophthalmopathy and Graves' hyperthyroidism. Study details: Upon initial diagnosis and before any treatment, peripheral blood was collected. Findings and caveats of the study: Blood also carried most expanded thyroid clonotypes exceeding 0.001 frequency. Discrimination between ophthalmopathy and stable hyperthyroidism by a 13-signature model showed 87.88% sensitivity and 65% to 84% specificity.

This clonotype has just a few counts. The antigen remains unidentified. The study amplified TCR beta CDR3 regions using RNA transcripts. HTBI primers served in a first-round RT-PCR, which a second-round multiplex PCR followed. TCRdb re-called the multiplex PCR reads through MiXCR, storing one row per CDR3 protein. The sample records 600,000 to 650,000 distinct CDR3 sequences, 22% being singletons. Lactation, pregnancy, uncontrolled infections and other autoimmune diseases were all grounds for excluding patients. The CDR3 is 13 residues long. V lost 1 base to trimming and J lost 9 bases, with 12 bases between them. Germline V gives CDR1 LGHDT, CDR2 YNNKEL (reference sequence).

Sequencing used peripheral blood. The clonotype was recovered from a woman aged 18-35 years with stable Graves' hyperthyroidism. Some clones in this sample may be carry-over from other donors' samples. The chain uses TRBV3-1 and TRBJ1-2; D unresolved. The DNA of the CDR3 is TGTGCCAGCAGCCAAGGCCCGGGAATCCGCTACACCTTC. It encodes CASSQGPGIRYTF.